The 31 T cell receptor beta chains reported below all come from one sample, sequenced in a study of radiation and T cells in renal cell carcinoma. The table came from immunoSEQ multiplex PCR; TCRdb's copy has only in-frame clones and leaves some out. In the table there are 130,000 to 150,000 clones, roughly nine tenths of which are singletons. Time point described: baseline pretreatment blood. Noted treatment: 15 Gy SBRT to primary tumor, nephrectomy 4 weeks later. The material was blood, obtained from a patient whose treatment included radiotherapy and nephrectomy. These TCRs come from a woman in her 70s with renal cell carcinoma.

The chain's CDR3 is CASSIGALNTEAFF. For the CDR3, the DNA is TGTGCCAGTAGTATAGGAGCTCTGAACACTGAAGCTTTCTTT. The V and J genes are TRBV19 and TRBJ1-1; no definite D call. CDR1 and CDR2 from the germline V gene are LNHDA and SQIVND (reference sequence). This CDR3 has 14 residues. The germline V and J ends were trimmed by 1 base and 0 bases, with 6 bases remaining between them.

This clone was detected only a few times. In nucleotides, the CDR3 is TGTGCCTGGAGTGTGGGGTATGTCGACAACACTGAAGCTTTCTTT. This codes for CAWSVGYVDNTEAFF. The chain uses TRBV30 and TRBJ1-1; no reliable D call. The germline gives CDR1 GTSNPN, CDR2 SVGIG (reference sequence). The CDR3 is 15 amino acids. Trimming left V 0 bases short and J 2 bases short, with 13 bases between.

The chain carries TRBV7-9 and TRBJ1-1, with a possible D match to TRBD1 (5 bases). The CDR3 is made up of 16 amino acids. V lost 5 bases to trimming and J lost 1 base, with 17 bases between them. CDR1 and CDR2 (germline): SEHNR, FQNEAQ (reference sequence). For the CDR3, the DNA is TGTGCCAGCAGCCCTCCCTTGACAGTCAAGAACACTGAAGCTTTCTTT. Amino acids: CASSPPLTVKNTEAFF.

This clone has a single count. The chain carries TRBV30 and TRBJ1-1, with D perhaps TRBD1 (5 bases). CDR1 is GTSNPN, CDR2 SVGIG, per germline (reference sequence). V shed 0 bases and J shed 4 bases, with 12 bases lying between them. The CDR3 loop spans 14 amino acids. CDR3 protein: CAWSVGGTGTEAFF. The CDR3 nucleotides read TGTGCCTGGAGTGTGGGTGGAACAGGCACTGAAGCTTTCTTT.

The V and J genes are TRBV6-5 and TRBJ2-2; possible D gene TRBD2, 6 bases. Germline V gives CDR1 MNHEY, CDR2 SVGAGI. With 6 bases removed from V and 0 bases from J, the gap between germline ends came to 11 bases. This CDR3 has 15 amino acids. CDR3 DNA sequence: TGTGCCAGCAGAGGAGGGTCGCCGAACACCGGGGAGCTGTTTTTT. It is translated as CASRGGSPNTGELFF.

The CDR3 coding sequence is TGTGCCAGCAGTTTATCCCTAGGTCCGCGGGGTTCACCCCTCCACTTT. Translation: CASSLSLGPRGSPLHF. The chain has TRBV28 and TRBJ1-6; D is unclear. The CDR3 runs to 16 residues. Germline CDR1 reads MDHEN; CDR2 reads SYDVKM. Trimming took 1 base from V and 9 from J, leaving 16 bases between them.

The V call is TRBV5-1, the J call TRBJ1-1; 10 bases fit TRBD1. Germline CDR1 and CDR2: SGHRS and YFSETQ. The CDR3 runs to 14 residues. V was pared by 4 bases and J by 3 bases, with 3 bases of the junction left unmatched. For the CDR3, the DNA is TGCGCCAGCAGCCGGGACAGGGGTGACACTGAAGCTTTCTTT. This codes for CASSRDRGDTEAFF. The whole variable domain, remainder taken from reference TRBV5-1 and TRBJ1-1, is KAGVTQTPRYLIKTRGQQVTLSCSPISGHRSVSWYQQTPGQGLQFLFEYFSETQRNKGNFPGRFSGRQFSNSRSEMNVSTLELGDSALYLCASSRDRGDTEAFFGQGTRLTVV.

The CDR3 reads CASSYTGTVTGNTIYF. The CDR3 DNA sequence: TGTGCCAGCAGTTACACGGGGACGGTTACTGGAAACACCATATATTTT. V is TRBV6-5 and J is TRBJ1-3; tentatively, D is TRBD1 (5 bases). The CDR3 has 16 residues. V was cut by 2 bases and J by 2 bases, with 13 bases left in between. Germline V gene lookup returns CDR1 MNHEY and CDR2 SVGAGI.

The DNA of the CDR3 is TGCGCCAGCAGCAAGGACACGAACACTGAAGCTTTCTTT. The encoded protein is CASSKDTNTEAFF. This rearrangement joins TRBV5-1 to TRBJ1-1; a possible D gene is TRBD1 (5 bases). The CDR3 contains 13 residues. From germline, CDR1 is SGHRS and CDR2 YFSETQ. The V end was cut by 4 bases, the J end by 1 base, with 8 bases between.

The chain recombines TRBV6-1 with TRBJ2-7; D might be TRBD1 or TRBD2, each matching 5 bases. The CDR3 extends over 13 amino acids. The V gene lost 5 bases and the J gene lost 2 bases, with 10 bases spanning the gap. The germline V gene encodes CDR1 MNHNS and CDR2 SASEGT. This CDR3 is CASSREGPYEQYF. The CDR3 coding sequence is TGTGCCAGCAGTCGCGAGGGGCCCTACGAGCAGTACTTC.

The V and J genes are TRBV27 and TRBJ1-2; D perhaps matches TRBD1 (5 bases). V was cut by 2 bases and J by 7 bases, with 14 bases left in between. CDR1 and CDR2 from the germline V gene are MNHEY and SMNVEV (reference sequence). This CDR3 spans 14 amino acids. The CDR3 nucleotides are TGTGCCAGCAGTTTAGGGGACGGAAGGGGTGGCTACACCTTC. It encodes CASSLGDGRGGYTF.

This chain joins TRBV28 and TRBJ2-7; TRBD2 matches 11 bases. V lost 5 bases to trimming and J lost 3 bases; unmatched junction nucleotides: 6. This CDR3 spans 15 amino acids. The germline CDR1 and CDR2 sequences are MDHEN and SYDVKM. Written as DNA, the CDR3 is TGTGCCAGCAGTACTAGCGGGAGCCTGGGCTACGAGCAGTACTTC. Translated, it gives CASSTSGSLGYEQYF. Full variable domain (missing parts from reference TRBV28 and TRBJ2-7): DVKVTQSSRYLVKRTGEKVFLECVQDMDHENMFWYRQDPGLGLRLIYFSYDVKMKEKGDIPEGYSVSREKKERFSLILESASTNQTSMYLCASSTSGSLGYEQYFGPGTRLTVT.

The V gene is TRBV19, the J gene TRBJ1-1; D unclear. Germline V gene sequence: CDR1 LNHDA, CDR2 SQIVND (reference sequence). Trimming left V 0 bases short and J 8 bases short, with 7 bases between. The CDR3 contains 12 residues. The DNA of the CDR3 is TGTGCCAGTAGTATAGAGAACTCAGAAGCTTTCTTT. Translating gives CASSIENSEAFF.

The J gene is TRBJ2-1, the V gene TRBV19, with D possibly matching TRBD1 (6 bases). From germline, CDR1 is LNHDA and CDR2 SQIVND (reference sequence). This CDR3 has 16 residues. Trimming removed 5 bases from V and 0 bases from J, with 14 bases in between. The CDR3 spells CASSGRRGSSYNEQFF. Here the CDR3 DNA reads TGTGCCAGTAGTGGCCGTAGGGGGAGCTCCTACAATGAGCAGTTCTTC.

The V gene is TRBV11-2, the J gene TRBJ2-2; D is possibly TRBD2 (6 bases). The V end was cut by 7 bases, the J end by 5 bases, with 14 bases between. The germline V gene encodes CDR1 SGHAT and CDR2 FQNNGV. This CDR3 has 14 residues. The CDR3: CASTPLRGTGELFF. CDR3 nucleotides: TGTGCCAGCACTCCACTCCGGGGGACCGGGGAGCTGTTTTTT.

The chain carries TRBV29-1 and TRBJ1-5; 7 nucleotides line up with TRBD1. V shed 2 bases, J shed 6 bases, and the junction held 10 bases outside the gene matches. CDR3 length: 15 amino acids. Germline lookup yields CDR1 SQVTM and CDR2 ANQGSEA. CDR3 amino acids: CSVESGRGMVQPQHF. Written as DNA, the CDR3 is TGCAGCGTTGAAAGTGGCAGGGGGATGGTTCAGCCCCAGCATTTT.

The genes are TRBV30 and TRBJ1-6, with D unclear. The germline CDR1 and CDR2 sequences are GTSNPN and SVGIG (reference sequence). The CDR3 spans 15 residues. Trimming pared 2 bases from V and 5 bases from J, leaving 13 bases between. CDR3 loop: CAWSRLQTDNSPLHF. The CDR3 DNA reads TGTGCCTGGAGTAGGCTACAAACAGATAATTCACCCCTCCACTTT.

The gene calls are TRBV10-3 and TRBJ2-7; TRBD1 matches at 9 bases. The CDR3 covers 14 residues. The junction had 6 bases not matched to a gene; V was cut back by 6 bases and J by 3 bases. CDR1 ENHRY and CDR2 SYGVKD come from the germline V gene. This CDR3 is CAIRPGTGNYEQYF. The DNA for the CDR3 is TGTGCCATCAGACCCGGGACAGGGAACTACGAGCAGTACTTC.

The CDR3 loop is CASSGSGTRRAYTF. CDR3 DNA sequence: TGCGCCAGCAGCGGCTCCGGGACAAGACGGGCCTACACCTTC. V and J are TRBV5-1 and TRBJ1-2; TRBD1 might be the D (6 bases). This CDR3 is 14 amino acids long. Trimming took 4 bases from V and 10 from J, leaving 20 bases between them. CDR1 SGHRS and CDR2 YFSETQ come from the germline V gene.

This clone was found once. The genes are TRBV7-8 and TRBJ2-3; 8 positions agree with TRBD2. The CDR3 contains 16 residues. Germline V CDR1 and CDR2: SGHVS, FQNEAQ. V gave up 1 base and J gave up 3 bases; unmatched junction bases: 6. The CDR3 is CASSLDLRGGTDTQYF. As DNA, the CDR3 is TGTGCCAGCAGCTTAGACCTCCGGGGGGGGACAGATACGCAGTATTTT.

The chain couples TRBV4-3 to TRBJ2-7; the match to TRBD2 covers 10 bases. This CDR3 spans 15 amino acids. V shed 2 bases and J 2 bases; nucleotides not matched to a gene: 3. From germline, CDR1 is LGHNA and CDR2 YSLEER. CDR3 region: CASSQTSGATYEQYF. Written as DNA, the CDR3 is TGCGCCAGCAGCCAAACTAGCGGGGCGACCTACGAGCAGTACTTC.

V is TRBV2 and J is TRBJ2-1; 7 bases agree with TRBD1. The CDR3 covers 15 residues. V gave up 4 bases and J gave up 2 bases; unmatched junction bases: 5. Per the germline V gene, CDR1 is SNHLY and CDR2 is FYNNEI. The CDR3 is CASSVGTATYNEQFF. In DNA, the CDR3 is TGTGCCAGCAGTGTAGGGACAGCGACCTACAATGAGCAGTTCTTC.

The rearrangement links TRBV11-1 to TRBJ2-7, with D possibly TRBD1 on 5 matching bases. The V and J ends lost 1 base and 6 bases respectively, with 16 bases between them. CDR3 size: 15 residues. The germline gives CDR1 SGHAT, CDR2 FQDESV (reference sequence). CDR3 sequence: CASSLVGRVPREQYF. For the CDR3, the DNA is TGTGCCAGCAGCTTAGTTGGCAGGGTTCCGCGCGAGCAGTACTTC.

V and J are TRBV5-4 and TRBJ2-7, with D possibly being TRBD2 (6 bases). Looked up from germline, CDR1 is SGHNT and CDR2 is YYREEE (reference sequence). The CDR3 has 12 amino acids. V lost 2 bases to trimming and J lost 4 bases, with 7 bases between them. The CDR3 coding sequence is TGTGCCAGCAGCTTCGGGGGATACGAGCAGTACTTC. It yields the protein CASSFGGYEQYF.

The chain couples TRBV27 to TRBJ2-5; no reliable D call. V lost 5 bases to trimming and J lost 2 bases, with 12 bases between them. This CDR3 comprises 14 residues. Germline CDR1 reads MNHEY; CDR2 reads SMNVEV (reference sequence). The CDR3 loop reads CASSPLRDQETQYF. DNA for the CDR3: TGTGCCAGCAGTCCCTTACGAGATCAAGAGACCCAGTACTTC.

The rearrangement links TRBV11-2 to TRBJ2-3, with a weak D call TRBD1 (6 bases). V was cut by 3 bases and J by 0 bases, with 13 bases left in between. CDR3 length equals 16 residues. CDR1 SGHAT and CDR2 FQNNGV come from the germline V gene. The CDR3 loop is CASSFLRGRSTDTQYF. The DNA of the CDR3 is TGTGCCAGCAGCTTCCTCAGGGGTCGAAGCACAGATACGCAGTATTTT.

CDR3 nucleotide sequence: TGTGCCAGCAGTGAAAGGGGTTCGGGGGCCGGTGGCTACACCTTC. As protein: CASSERGSGAGGYTF. The chain joins TRBV6-1 to TRBJ1-2; weak D call: TRBD1 (6 bases). CDR1 and CDR2 (germline): MNHNS, SASEGT. Trimming stripped 2 bases from V and 7 bases from J, with 17 bases between. The CDR3 runs 15 residues.

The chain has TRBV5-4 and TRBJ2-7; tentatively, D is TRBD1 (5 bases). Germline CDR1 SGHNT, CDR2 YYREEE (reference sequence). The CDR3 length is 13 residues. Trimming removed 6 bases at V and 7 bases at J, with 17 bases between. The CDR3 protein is CASTQQDLEEQYF. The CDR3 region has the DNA TGTGCCAGCACGCAACAGGACCTAGAAGAGCAGTACTTC.

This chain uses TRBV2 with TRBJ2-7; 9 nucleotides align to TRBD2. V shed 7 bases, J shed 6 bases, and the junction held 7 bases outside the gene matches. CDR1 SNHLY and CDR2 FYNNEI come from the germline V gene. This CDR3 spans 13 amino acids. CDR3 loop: CASTQLAGAEQYF. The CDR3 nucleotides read TGTGCCAGCACGCAATTAGCGGGGGCCGAGCAGTACTTC.

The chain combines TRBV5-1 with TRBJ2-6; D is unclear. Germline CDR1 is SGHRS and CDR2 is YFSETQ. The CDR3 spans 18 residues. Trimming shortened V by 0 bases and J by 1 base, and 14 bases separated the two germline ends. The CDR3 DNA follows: TGCGCCAGCAGCTTGGAATGGCCTCCTGGATCTGGGGCCAACGTCCTGACTTTC. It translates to CASSLEWPPGSGANVLTF.

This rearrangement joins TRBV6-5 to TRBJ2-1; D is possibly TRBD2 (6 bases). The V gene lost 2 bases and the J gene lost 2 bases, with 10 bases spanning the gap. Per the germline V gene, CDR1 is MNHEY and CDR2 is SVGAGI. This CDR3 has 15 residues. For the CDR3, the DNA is TGTGCCAGCAGTTACCGGCGGGGCCCCTACAATGAGCAGTTCTTC. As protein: CASSYRRGPYNEQFF.